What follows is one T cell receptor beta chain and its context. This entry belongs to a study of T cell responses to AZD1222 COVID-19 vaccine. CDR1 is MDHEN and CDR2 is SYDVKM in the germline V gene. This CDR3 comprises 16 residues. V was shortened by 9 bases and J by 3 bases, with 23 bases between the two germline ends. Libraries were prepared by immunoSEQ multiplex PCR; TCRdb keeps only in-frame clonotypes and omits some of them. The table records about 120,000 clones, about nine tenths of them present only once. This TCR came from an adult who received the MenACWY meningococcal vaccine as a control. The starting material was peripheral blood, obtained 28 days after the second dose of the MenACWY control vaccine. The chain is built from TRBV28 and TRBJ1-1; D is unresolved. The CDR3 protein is CASRHGLSHEDTEAFF. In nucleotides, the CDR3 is TGTGCCAGTCGACACGGGCTCTCCCATGAGGACACTGAAGCTTTCTTT.